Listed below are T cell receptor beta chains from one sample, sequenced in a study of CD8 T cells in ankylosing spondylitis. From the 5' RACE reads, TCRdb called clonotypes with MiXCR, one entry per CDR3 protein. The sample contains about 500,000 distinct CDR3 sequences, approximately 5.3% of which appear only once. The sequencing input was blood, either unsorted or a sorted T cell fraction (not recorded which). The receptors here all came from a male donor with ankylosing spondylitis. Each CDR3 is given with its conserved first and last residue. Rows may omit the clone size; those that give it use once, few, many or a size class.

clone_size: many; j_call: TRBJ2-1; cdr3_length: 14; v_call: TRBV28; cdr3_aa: CASSLWQAVNEQFF
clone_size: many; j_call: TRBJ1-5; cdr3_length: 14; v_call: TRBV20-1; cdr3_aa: CSASTGQVYQPQHF
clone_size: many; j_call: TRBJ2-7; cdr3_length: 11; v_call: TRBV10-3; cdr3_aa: CAISSREGQYF
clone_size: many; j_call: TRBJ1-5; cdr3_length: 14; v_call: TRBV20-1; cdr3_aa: CSAREGTGIQPQHF
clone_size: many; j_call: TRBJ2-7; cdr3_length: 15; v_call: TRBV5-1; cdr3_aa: CASSSGLAATYEQYF
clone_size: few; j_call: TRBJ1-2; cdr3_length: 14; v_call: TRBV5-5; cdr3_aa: CASSLERENYGYTF
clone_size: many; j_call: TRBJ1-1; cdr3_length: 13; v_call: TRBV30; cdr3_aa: CAWRKTGTDEAFF
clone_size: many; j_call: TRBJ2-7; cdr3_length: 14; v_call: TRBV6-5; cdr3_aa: CASSYIQGAYEQYF
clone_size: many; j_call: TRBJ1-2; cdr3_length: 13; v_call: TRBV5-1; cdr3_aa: CASSLWQGAGYTF
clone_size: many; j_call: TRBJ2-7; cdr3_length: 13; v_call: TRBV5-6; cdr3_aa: CASSPGGTREQYF
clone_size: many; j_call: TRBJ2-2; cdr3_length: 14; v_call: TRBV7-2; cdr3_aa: CASSLSWVTGELFF
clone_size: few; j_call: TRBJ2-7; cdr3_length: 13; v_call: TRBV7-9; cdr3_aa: CASSYRGQYEQYF
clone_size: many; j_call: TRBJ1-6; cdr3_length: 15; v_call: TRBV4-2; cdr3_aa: CASSQRTGKNSPLHF
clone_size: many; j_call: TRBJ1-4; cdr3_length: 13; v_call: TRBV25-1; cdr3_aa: CASSLGASEKLFF
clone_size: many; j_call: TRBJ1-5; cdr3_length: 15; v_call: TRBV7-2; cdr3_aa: CASSLQGVGNQPQHF
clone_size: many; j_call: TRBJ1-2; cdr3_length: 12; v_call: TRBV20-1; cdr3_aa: CSAILRGRGYTF
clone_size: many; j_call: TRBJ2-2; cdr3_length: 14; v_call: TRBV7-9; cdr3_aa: CASSLGQGHGELFF
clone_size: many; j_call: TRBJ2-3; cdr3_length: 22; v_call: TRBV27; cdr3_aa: CASSFRGWTGVAGPPSTDTQYF
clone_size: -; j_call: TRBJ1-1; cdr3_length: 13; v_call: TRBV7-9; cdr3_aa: CASSIRQGGIAFF
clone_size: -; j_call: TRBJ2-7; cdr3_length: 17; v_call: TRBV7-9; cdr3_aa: CASSSGGWDSFSYEQYF
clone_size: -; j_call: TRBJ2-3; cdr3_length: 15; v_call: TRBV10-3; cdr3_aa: CAVRGAGGPGDTQYF
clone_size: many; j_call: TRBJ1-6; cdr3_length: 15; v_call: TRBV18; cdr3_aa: CASSPSAGSGTPLHF
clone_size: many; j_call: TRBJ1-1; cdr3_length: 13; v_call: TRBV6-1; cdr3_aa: CASRLQGGGEAFF
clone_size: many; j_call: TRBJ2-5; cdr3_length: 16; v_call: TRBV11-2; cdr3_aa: CASSPLGSGPTETQYF
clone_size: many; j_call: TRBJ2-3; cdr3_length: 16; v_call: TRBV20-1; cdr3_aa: CSARDRRAESTDTQYF
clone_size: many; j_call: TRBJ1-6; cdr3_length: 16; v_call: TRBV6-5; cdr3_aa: CASSYSDRGSSSPLHF
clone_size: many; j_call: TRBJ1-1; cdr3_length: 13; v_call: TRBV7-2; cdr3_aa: CASSPPGRAEAFF
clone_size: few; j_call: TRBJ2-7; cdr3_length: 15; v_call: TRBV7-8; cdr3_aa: CASSPRLAGGHEQYF
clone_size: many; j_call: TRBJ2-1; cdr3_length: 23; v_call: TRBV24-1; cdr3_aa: CATSAHFNFRGTSGSAPYNEQFF
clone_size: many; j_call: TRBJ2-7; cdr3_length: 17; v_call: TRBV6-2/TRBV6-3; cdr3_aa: CASSLHLWGSGSYEQYF
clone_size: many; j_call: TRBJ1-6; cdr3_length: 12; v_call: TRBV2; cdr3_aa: CASSPPSSPLHF
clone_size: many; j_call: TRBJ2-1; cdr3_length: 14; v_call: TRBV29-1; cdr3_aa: CSVGLQWVDNEQFF
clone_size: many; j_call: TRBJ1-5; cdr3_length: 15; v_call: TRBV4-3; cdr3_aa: CASSQNGYSNQPQHF
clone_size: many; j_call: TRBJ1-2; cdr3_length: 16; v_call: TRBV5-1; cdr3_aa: CASSLFAGQGPDGYTF
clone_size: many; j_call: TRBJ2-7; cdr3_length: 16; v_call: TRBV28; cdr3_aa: CASSYYSGRDNYEQYF
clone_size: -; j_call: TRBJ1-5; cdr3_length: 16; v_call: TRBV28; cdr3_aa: CASTPGLGISNQPQHF
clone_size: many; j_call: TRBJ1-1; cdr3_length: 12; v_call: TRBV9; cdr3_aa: CASSPNPSKAFF
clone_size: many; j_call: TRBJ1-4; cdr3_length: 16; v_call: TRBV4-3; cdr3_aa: CASSQDPGRGVEKLFF
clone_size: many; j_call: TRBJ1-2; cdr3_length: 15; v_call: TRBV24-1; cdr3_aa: CATSDVRRGFRGYTF
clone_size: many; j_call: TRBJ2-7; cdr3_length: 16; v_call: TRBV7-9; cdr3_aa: CASSGLAGGITYEQYF
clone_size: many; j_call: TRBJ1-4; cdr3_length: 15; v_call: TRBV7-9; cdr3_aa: CASSSDRATNEKLFF
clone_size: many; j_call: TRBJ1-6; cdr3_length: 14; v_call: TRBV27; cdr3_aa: CASKRVSRDSPLHF